The 26 T cell receptor beta chains listed next were all sequenced from one sample in a study of T cell clonality in common variable immunodeficiency. The protocol was immunoSEQ multiplex PCR, while the TCRdb copy is restricted to in-frame clones and leaves out a portion. The sample gives approximately 56,000 clones, none seen only once, and the top ten clones hold approximately 2%. The sequencing sample was made of peripheral blood mononuclear cells. The receptors were sampled from a person aged 18 to 69 in good health.

The sample holds a few counts of this clone. The sequence runs out 3 residues before the end of the CDR3; the remainder is reconstructed from the germline J gene. The chain combines TRBV19 with TRBJ2-2, with D uncertain. Between the trimmed V and J ends, which lost 9 bases and 2 bases, there was a span of 13 bases. Germline V gene lookup returns CDR1 LNHDA and CDR2 SQIVND (reference sequence). The CDR3 sequence is 14 residues long. CDR3: CARLLRSNTGELFF. Incomplete CDR3 DNA: TGTGCCAGACTATTACGGAGTAACACCGGGGAG. Full variable domain (rest looked up from reference TRBV19 and TRBJ2-2): DGGITQSPKYLFRKEGQNVTLSCEQNLNHDAMYWYRQDPGQGLRLIYYSQIVNDFQKGDIAEGYSVSREKKESFPLTVTSAQKNPTAFYLCARLLRSNTGELFFGEGSRLTVL.

This clone was detected ten times or more. Read sequence stops 3 residues before the CDR3 end, and the germline J gene provides the missing end. The chain carries TRBV5-1 and TRBJ2-3; 9 positions match TRBD2. J lost 2 bases, V lost 0 bases, and 4 bases had no gene match. CDR1 and CDR2 (germline): SGHRS, YFSETQ. The CDR3 has 16 amino acids. The CDR3 loop is CASSLALAGITDTQYF. Incomplete CDR3 DNA: TGCGCCAGCAGCTTGGCCCTAGCGGGGATCACAGATACG.

This clone was recorded many times. The read terminates 3 residues ahead of where the CDR3 ends, so the germline J gene completes it. The sample carries other DNA sequences with the same CDR3. The chain carries TRBV6-4 and TRBJ2-3; TRBD2 might be the D (5 bases). Germline CDR1 is MRHNA and CDR2 is SNTAGT. This CDR3 contains 14 residues. Trimming removed 4 bases from V and 1 base from J, with 9 bases in between. CDR3 DNA, as far as it was read: TGTGCCAGCAGTGCACGGGGTGGCACAGATACG. Protein: CASSARGGTDT. The entire CDR3 protein reads CASSARGGTDTQYF.

This clone was counted ten times or more. The observed sequence ends 3 residues before the CDR3 terminus, with the missing tail filled in from the germline J gene. V gene TRBV4-1 combines with J gene TRBJ2-7; 11 positions agree with TRBD1. Germline assignment: CDR1 MGHRA and CDR2 YSYEKL. V was pared by 4 bases and J by 6 bases, with 8 bases of the junction left unmatched. The CDR3 sequence is 15 residues long. CDR3: CASSPTGQGDVEQYF. The covered CDR3 bases are TGCGCCAGCAGCCCGACGGGACAGGGGGACGTCGAG.

This clone was counted between two and nine times. The sequenced fragment ends 3 residues before the CDR3 boundary, so the rest is inferred from the germline J gene. This chain connects TRBV30 to TRBJ1-2; maybe TRBD1 (5 bases). Germline V lookup: CDR1 GTSNPN, CDR2 SVGIG (reference sequence). The CDR3 runs to 11 residues. The CDR3 DNA, read in part, is TGTGCCTGGACAGGGAATGGCGAC. This translates into CAWTGNGD. The full CDR3 protein reads CAWTGNGDYTF.

This clone was counted ten times or more. The read ends 3 residues shy of where the CDR3 ends; the end is completed using the germline J gene. The chain links TRBV19 to TRBJ1-3; D not resolved. This CDR3 has 16 residues. Germline-derived CDR1 and CDR2 are LNHDA and SQIVND (reference sequence). Between the trimmed V and J ends, which lost 3 bases and 0 bases, there was a span of 12 bases. The CDR3 bases that were read are TGTGCCAGTAGTATTACGGCGGGTCCCTCTGGAAACACC. The encoded protein is CASSITAGPSGNT. The full-length CDR3 reads as CASSITAGPSGNTIYF.

Only a few counts were recorded for this clone. CDR3 DNA, as far as it was read: TGCGCCAGCAGCTTGGGGCGGGGAGCAGGATCCTACGAG. Residues: CASSLGRGAGSYE. The full CDR3 is CASSLGRGAGSYEQYF. The chain carries TRBV5-1 and TRBJ2-7, with a possible D match to TRBD2 (6 bases). The CDR3 end lies 3 residues beyond the end of the read and is filled in from the germline J gene. The CDR3 covers 16 residues. Trimming cost V 0 bases and J 1 base, with 14 bases left between them. Germline lookup yields CDR1 SGHRS and CDR2 YFSETQ.

This clone has a handful of counts. The read terminates 3 residues before the CDR3 end, so the remaining end is supplied by the germline J gene. This chain links TRBV19 with TRBJ1-6; 8 bases align to TRBD1. V shed 6 bases, J shed 10 bases, and the junction held 14 bases outside the gene matches. Per germline, CDR1 LNHDA and CDR2 SQIVND (reference sequence). CDR3 length: 16 amino acids. CDR3 protein: CASRAALDRVFSPLHF. The sequenced CDR3 bases are TGTGCCAGTAGGGCTGCCCTGGACAGGGTATTCTCACCC.

Only a few counts were recorded for this clone. The sequence runs out 3 residues before the end of the CDR3; the remainder is reconstructed from the germline J gene. The V and J genes are TRBV19 and TRBJ1-1; weak D call: TRBD1 (6 bases). This CDR3 is 16 amino acids long. Trimming took off 7 bases at V and 5 bases at J, with 23 bases between the two ends. CDR1 and CDR2 from the germline V gene are LNHDA and SQIVND (reference sequence). This CDR3 is CASIITGQGKGTEAFF. CDR3 bases read: TGTGCCAGTATCATCACTGGGCAGGGGAAGGGAACTGAA.

This clone was picked up many times. The missing CDR3 end, 3 residues past where the read stops, is filled in from the germline J gene. The gene calls are TRBV7-3 and TRBJ2-6; a possible D gene is TRBD1 (6 bases). The V end was cut by 4 bases, the J end by 4 bases, with 11 bases between. The germline V gene encodes CDR1 SGHTA and CDR2 FQGTGA. This CDR3 comprises 15 residues. The CDR3 is CASSSGVAGANVLTF. The CDR3 bases that were read are TGTGCCAGCAGCTCAGGGGTGGCGGGGGCCAACGTC. Full variable domain (rest looked up from reference TRBV7-3 and TRBJ2-6): GAGVSQTPSNKVTEKGKYVELRCDPISGHTALYWYRQSLGQGPEFLIYFQGTGAADDSGLPNDRFFAVRPEGSVSTLKIQRTERGDSAVYLCASSSGVAGANVLTFGAGSRLTVL.

The sample holds many counts of this clone. Read data end 3 residues before the CDR3 end; the end is taken from the germline J gene. The V gene is TRBV5-1, the J gene TRBJ2-3; no firm D call. CDR3 length equals 14 residues. The V gene's germline CDR1 is SGHRS and CDR2 YFSETQ. Between the trimmed V and J ends, which lost 4 bases and 0 bases, there was a span of 9 bases. CDR3 protein: CASSLRLSTDTQYF. Partial CDR3 DNA: TGCGCCAGCAGCCTTCGACTGAGCACAGATACG.

This clone has at least ten counts. The read gets to within 3 residues of the CDR3 end, and the germline J gene fills in the rest. The rearrangement links TRBV28 to TRBJ2-7, with D perhaps TRBD2 (6 bases). The CDR3 is 15 amino acids. Trimming cost V 10 bases and J 0 bases, with 19 bases left between them. Germline V CDR1 and CDR2: MDHEN, SYDVKM. CDR3 bases read: TGTGCCATCTCAGTTTACGCGGGGAACTCCTACGAG. As protein: CAISVYAGNSYE. The full CDR3 protein is CAISVYAGNSYEQYF.

Ten or more counts support this clone. CDR3 loop: CAWSVPGAPHYNEQFF. Partial CDR3 DNA: TGTGCCTGGAGTGTACCTGGTGCGCCCCACTACAATGAG. This chain connects TRBV30 to TRBJ2-1; D is uncertain. The DNA ends 3 residues before the CDR3 does, and the rest of the CDR3 is filled in from the germline J gene. Deletions cut 0 bases from V and 3 bases from J, with 15 bases between. Germline assignment: CDR1 GTSNPN and CDR2 SVGIG (reference sequence). The CDR3 runs to 16 residues.

As for this clone: The read comes to an end 3 residues before the CDR3 does, leaving the germline J gene to fill in the end. The rearrangement uses TRBV10-2 and TRBJ1-4, with D perhaps matching TRBD1 (5 bases). The V end lost 5 bases, the J end lost 6 bases, and 10 bases lay between the germline ends. This CDR3 spans 13 amino acids. Germline-derived CDR1 and CDR2 are WSHSY and SAAADI. The part of the CDR3 DNA that was read is TGCGCCAGCAGTACAGGTCCTCATGAAAAA. Protein: CASSTGPHEK. The full-length CDR3 reads as CASSTGPHEKLFF.

This clone was seen ten or more times. The sequence runs out 3 residues before the end of the CDR3; the remainder is reconstructed from the germline J gene. V is TRBV7-3 and J is TRBJ2-1, with 11 bases fitting TRBD2. Germline CDR1 reads SGHTA; CDR2 reads FQGTGA. The J segment lost 9 bases and the V segment lost 1 base, leaving 5 bases of the junction unmatched. CDR3 length: 15 amino acids. Partial CDR3 DNA: TGTGCCAGCAGCTTAAAACTAGCGGGAGTTACTGAG. Protein: CASSLKLAGVTE. The full CDR3 protein reads CASSLKLAGVTEQFF.

This clone was seen ten or more times. With the read ending 3 residues before the CDR3 end, the germline J gene is used to fill in that end. V is TRBV7-3 and J is TRBJ1-1; tentatively, D is TRBD1 (6 bases). Germline V gene data show CDR1 as SGHTA and CDR2 as FQGTGA. The V end was cut by 0 bases, the J end by 3 bases, with 8 bases between. This CDR3 is 14 amino acids long. CDR3 amino acids: CASSLTSGDTEAFF. Incomplete CDR3 DNA: TGTGCCAGCAGCTTAACTTCAGGGGACACTGAA. Together with reference TRBV7-3 and TRBJ1-1, the CDR3 gives the full variable domain: GAGVSQTPSNKVTEKGKYVELRCDPISGHTALYWYRQSLGQGPEFLIYFQGTGAADDSGLPNDRFFAVRPEGSVSTLKIQRTERGDSAVYLCASSLTSGDTEAFFGQGTRLTVV.

This clone has ten or more counts. The read finishes 3 residues shy of the CDR3 end, and the germline J gene is used to complete it. V usage is TRBV20-1 and J usage is TRBJ2-1, with D maybe TRBD2 (6 bases). The germline V and J ends were trimmed by 2 bases and 9 bases, with 20 bases remaining between them. The germline gives CDR1 DFQATT, CDR2 SNEGSKA (reference sequence). The CDR3 has 15 residues. Incomplete CDR3 DNA: TGCAGTGCTAGAAAGCCTTCGGGACTCCTTAGTGAG. Protein product: CSARKPSGLLSE. The CDR3, in full, reads CSARKPSGLLSEQFF.

This clone was picked up a small number of times. The CDR3 is cut off 3 residues early in the read; its end comes from the germline J gene. The gene calls are TRBV5-1 and TRBJ2-5, with D tentatively TRBD2 (5 bases). Trimming took 1 base from V and 4 from J, leaving 8 bases between them. Germline CDR1 is SGHRS and CDR2 is YFSETQ. This CDR3 is built from 13 residues. The DNA read from the CDR3 is TGCGCCAGCAGCTTGTTTAGCGCAGAGACC. Translated: CASSLFSAET. The whole CDR3 protein reads CASSLFSAETQYF.

This clone occurred many times. With the read ending 3 residues before the CDR3 end, the germline J gene is used to fill in that end. The chain carries TRBV20-1 and TRBJ2-1, with D maybe TRBD1 (5 bases). Germline values: CDR1 DFQATT, CDR2 SNEGSKA (reference sequence). The CDR3 is 15 amino acids. V shed 4 bases and J shed 4 bases, with 17 bases lying between them. The CDR3 bases that were read are TGCAGTGCTATGACTGGGGCCCGGACATACAATGAG. It encodes CSAMTGARTYNE. The whole CDR3 is CSAMTGARTYNEQFF.

This clone was detected many times. Coverage ceases 3 residues before the CDR3 finishes, and the germline J gene fills in the end. The chain couples TRBV5-1 to TRBJ1-1, with D perhaps matching TRBD1 (5 bases). Trimming removed 4 bases at V and 7 bases at J, with 23 bases between. This CDR3 comprises 16 residues. CDR1 and CDR2 from the germline V gene are SGHRS and YFSETQ. The CDR3 reads CASSGGGNTGLGEAFF. Incomplete CDR3 DNA: TGCGCCAGCAGCGGGGGGGGAAATACAGGCTTGGGTGAA.

This clone has at least ten counts. The read ends 3 residues early relative to the CDR3; the germline J gene fills the gap. The V gene is TRBV28, the J gene TRBJ2-6; 8 positions agree with TRBD1. The CDR3 runs 16 residues. The J segment lost 2 bases and the V segment lost 5 bases, leaving 5 bases of the junction unmatched. Germline CDR1 reads MDHEN; CDR2 reads SYDVKM. The covered CDR3 bases are TGTGCCAGCAGTGTCCACAGGGGGACTGGGGCCAACGTC. Translating it yields CASSVHRGTGANV. The CDR3 reads in full as CASSVHRGTGANVLTF.

This clone was seen at least ten times. The CDR3 end falls 3 residues outside the read, so it is completed with the germline J gene. The chain employs TRBV7-9 and TRBJ1-1; 8 nucleotides match TRBD1. V gave up 5 bases and J gave up 4 bases; unmatched junction bases: 9. The length of the CDR3 is 15 residues. Germline lookup yields CDR1 SEHNR and CDR2 FQNEAQ (reference sequence). This CDR3 reads CASSKTDRVGTEAFF. CDR3 bases read: TGTGCCAGCAGCAAGACGGACAGGGTCGGCACTGAA.

The table lists this clone with many counts. The read ends 3 residues early relative to the CDR3; the germline J gene fills the gap. The V and J genes are TRBV19 and TRBJ1-5; TRBD1 aligns across 9 bases. Germline V gene data show CDR1 as LNHDA and CDR2 as SQIVND (reference sequence). The CDR3 sequence is 15 residues long. Unmatched junction bases numbered 12, after V lost 6 bases and J lost 9 bases. The CDR3 DNA, read in part, is TGTGCCAGTAGCCAACAGGGGGCACCTCTTATGCCC. Translating it yields CASSQQGAPLMP. The entire CDR3 reads CASSQQGAPLMPQHF.

This clone was counted many times. The read is 3 residues too short to cover the CDR3 end, so that end is filled in from the germline J gene. V and J are TRBV30 and TRBJ2-6; D call uncertain. Trimming took off 1 base at V and 0 bases at J, with 10 bases between the two ends. The germline CDR1 and CDR2 sequences are GTSNPN and SVGIG (reference sequence). This CDR3 region has 16 residues. The covered CDR3 bases are TGTGCCTGGAGTGCACGCAGGAGCTCTGGGGCCAACGTC. Translating it yields CAWSARRSSGANV. The whole CDR3 is CAWSARRSSGANVLTF.

This clone was recorded many times. The CDR3 end falls 3 residues outside the read, so it is completed with the germline J gene. The chain is built from TRBV6-4 and TRBJ1-2, with 8 bases aligning to TRBD1. Germline V gene sequence: CDR1 MRHNA, CDR2 SNTAGT. CDR3 size: 14 residues. The CDR3 loop reads CASSDFDRGGGYTF. Incomplete CDR3 DNA: TGTGCCAGCAGTGACTTCGACAGGGGAGGAGGC.

The sample holds many counts of this clone. Sequencing ends 3 residues short of the CDR3 end; the germline J gene provides the rest. The V and J genes are TRBV5-1 and TRBJ2-1; D is tentatively TRBD1 or TRBD2 (5 bases each). With 4 bases removed from V and 9 bases from J, the gap between germline ends came to 20 bases. Germline lookup yields CDR1 SGHRS and CDR2 YFSETQ. The CDR3 contains 15 residues. The DNA read from the CDR3 is TGCGCCAGCAGCGAAATCTCGGGAATGAGGGGTGAG. This sequence encodes CASSEISGMRGE. Given in full, the CDR3 is CASSEISGMRGEQFF.